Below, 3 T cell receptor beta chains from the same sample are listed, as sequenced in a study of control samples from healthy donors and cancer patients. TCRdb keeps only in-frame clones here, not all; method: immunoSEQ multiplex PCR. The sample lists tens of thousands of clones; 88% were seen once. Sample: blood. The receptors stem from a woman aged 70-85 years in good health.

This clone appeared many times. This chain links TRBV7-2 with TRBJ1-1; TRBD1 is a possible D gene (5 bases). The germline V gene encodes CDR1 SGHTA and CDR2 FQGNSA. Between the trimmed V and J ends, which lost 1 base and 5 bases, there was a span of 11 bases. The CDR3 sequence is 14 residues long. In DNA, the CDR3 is TGTGCCAGCAGCTTAGGGGGCAGTGTAACTGAAGCTTTCTTT. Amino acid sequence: CASSLGGSVTEAFF. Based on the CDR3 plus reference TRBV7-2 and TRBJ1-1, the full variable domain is GAGVSQSPSNKVTEKGKDVELRCDPISGHTALYWYRQSLGQGLEFLIYFQGNSAPDKSGLPSDRFSAERTGGSVSTLTIQRTQQEDSAVYLCASSLGGSVTEAFFGQGTRLTVV.

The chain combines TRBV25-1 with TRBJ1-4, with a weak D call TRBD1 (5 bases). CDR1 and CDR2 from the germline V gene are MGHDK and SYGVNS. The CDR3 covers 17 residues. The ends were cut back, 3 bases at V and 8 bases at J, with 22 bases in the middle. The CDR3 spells CASSDRAGGTVREKLFF. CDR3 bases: TGTGCCAGCAGTGATAGGGCAGGTGGGACGGTTAGAGAAAAACTGTTTTTT.

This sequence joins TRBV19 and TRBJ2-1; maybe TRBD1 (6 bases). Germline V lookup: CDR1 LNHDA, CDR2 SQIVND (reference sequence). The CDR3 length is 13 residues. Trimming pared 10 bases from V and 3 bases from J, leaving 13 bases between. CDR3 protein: CANRSGVYNEQFF. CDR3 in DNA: TGTGCCAATAGATCAGGGGTCTACAATGAGCAGTTCTTC.